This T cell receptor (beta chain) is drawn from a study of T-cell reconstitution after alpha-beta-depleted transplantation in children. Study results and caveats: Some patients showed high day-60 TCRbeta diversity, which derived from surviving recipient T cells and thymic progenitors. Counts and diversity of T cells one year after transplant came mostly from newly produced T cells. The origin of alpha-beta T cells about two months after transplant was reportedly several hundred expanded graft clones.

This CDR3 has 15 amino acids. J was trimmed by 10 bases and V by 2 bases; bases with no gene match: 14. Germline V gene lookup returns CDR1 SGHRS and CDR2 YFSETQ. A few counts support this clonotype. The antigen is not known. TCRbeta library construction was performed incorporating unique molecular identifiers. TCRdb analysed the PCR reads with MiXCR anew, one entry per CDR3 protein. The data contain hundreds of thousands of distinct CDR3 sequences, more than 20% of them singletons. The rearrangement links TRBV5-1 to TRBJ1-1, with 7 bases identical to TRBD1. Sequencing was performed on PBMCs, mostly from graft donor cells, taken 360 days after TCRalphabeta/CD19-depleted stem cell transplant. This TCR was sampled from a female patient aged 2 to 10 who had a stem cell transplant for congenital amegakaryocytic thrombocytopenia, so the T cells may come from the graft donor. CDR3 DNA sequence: TGCGCCAGCAGCTTAAAAGCAGGGGGAGTAAATGGAGCTTTCTTT. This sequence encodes CASSLKAGGVNGAFF.